The 8 T cell receptor beta chains listed next were all sequenced from one sample in a study of T cell changes during pregnancy in multiple sclerosis. Repertoires were generated with immunoSEQ multiplex PCR, while TCRdb's copy carries only in-frame clones and drops some. The sample carries approximately 130,000 clones, about 95% recorded once. Here the sequenced sample was peripheral blood, taken after pregnancy. Source of these receptors: a female donor with multiple sclerosis, enrolled in a pregnancy study.

V and J are TRBV7-9 and TRBJ2-7; D is perhaps TRBD1 (5 bases). The germline CDR1 and CDR2 sequences are SEHNR and FQNEAQ (reference sequence). This CDR3 has 16 amino acids. The ends were cut back, 0 bases at V and 1 base at J, with 13 bases in the middle. CDR3 protein: CASSLARGHLSYEQYF. The CDR3 bases are TGTGCCAGCAGCTTAGCGCGTGGACACCTATCCTACGAGCAGTACTTC.

The chain uses TRBV7-2 and TRBJ2-1; 9 nucleotides match TRBD2. After removal of 1 base from V and 8 bases from J, the junction contained 6 bases not matched to a gene. The CDR3 spans 15 residues. CDR1 SGHTA and CDR2 FQGNSA come from the germline V gene. The CDR3, as DNA: TGTGCCAGCAGCTTAGATTTAGCGGGAGTCGATGAGCAGTTCTTC. It encodes CASSLDLAGVDEQFF. Filled out from reference TRBV7-2 and TRBJ2-1, the complete variable domain reads GAGVSQSPSNKVTEKGKDVELRCDPISGHTALYWYRQSLGQGLEFLIYFQGNSAPDKSGLPSDRFSAERTGGSVSTLTIQRTQQEDSAVYLCASSLDLAGVDEQFFGPGTRLTVL.

J is TRBJ2-7 and V is TRBV21-1; TRBD2 was called by the table and not checked on the DNA. TRBV21-1 is shown as a pseudogene. This CDR3 comprises 16 residues. CDR3 loop: CASSKVVREGHLEQYF. The DNA of the CDR3 is TGTGCCAGCAGCAAAGTAGTGCGGGAGGGCCACCTCGAGCAGTACTTC.

The rearrangement joins TRBV5-1 to TRBJ2-1; 10 positions agree with TRBD2. Germline-derived CDR1 and CDR2 are SGHRS and YFSETQ. The CDR3 extends over 18 amino acids. V lost 4 bases to trimming and J lost 7 bases; unmatched junction nucleotides: 17. The CDR3 DNA sequence: TGCGCCAGCAGCCCGACTATGCGGACTAGCGGCCCAGGGAATGAGCAGTTCTTC. It is translated as CASSPTMRTSGPGNEQFF.

The chain joins TRBV9 to TRBJ1-6; D is unclear. V was cut by 3 bases and J by 10 bases, with 14 bases left in between. This CDR3 spans 14 amino acids. CDR1 and CDR2 from the germline V gene are SGDLS and YYNGEE. The CDR3 here is CASSARGGSSPLHF. The DNA for the CDR3 is TGTGCCAGCAGCGCCCGCGGAGGGTCATCACCCCTCCACTTT.

This chain uses TRBV9 with TRBJ2-1, with 10 bases identical to TRBD2. The CDR3 has 17 residues. CDR1 is SGDLS and CDR2 is YYNGEE in the germline V gene. J lost 4 bases, V lost 3 bases, and 10 bases had no gene match. Here the CDR3 DNA reads TGTGCCAGCAGCGCCCCTAGAGCGGGAGGGCCTTACAATGAGCAGTTCTTC. The encoded protein is CASSAPRAGGPYNEQFF.

The gene calls are TRBV19 and TRBJ2-3; a weak D match, TRBD2 (5 bases). This CDR3 comprises 13 residues. The V end was cut by 1 base, the J end by 6 bases, with 8 bases between. Germline CDR1 and CDR2: LNHDA and SQIVND (reference sequence). CDR3 region: CASSIGGGDTQYF. The CDR3 coding sequence is TGTGCCAGTAGTATAGGCGGCGGGGATACGCAGTATTTT.

This rearrangement joins TRBV19 to TRBJ2-7, with 9 bases lining up with TRBD2. After removal of 5 bases from V and 2 bases from J, the junction contained 7 bases not matched to a gene. From germline, CDR1 is LNHDA and CDR2 SQIVND (reference sequence). This CDR3 region has 15 residues. Here the CDR3 DNA reads TGTGCCAGTAGTTTCGGGACTAGCATTGCCTACGAGCAGTACTTC. Translated, it gives CASSFGTSIAYEQYF. The full variable domain, with the rest looked up from reference TRBV19 and TRBJ2-7, is DGGITQSPKYLFRKEGQNVTLSCEQNLNHDAMYWYRQDPGQGLRLIYYSQIVNDFQKGDIAEGYSVSREKKESFPLTVTSAQKNPTAFYLCASSFGTSIAYEQYFGPGTRLTVT.